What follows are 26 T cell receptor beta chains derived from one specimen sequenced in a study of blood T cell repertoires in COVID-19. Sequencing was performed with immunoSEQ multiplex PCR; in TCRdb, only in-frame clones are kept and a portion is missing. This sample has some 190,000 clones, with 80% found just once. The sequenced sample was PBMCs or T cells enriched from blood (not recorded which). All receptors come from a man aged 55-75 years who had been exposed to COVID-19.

The CDR3 protein is CASSLSVGASGQPQHF. The CDR3 bases are TGTGCCAGCAGTTTATCAGTGGGCGCCTCGGGGCAGCCCCAGCATTTT. The chain links TRBV28 to TRBJ1-5; D is unclear. Trimming left V 1 base short and J 7 bases short, with 17 bases between. The germline V gene has CDR1 MDHEN and CDR2 SYDVKM. The CDR3 loop spans 16 amino acids.

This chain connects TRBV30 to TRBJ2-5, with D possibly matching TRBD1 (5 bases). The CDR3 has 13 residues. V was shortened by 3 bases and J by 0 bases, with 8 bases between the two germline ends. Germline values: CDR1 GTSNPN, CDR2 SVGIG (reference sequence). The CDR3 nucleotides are TGTGCCTGGAGACGACAGTACCAAGAGACCCAGTACTTC. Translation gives CAWRRQYQETQYF.

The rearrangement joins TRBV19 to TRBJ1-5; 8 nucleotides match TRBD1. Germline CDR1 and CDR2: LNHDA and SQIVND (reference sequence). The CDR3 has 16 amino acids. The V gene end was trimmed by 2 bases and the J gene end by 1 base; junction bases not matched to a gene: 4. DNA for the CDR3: TGTGCCAGTAGTATACAGGGGGCGGCCAGCAATCAGCCCCAGCATTTT. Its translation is CASSIQGAASNQPQHF.

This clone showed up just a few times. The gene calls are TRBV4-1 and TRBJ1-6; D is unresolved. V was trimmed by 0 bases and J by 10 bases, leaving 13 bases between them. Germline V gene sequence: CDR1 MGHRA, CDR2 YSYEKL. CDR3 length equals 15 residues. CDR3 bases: TGCGCCAGCAGCCAAGAAGGCTCGCGAGGGTCACCCCTCCACTTT. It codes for CASSQEGSRGSPLHF.

The CDR3 region is CASSPGGFGYTF. The CDR3, as DNA: TGTGCCAGCAGCCCAGGGGGCTTTGGCTACACCTTC. This sequence joins TRBV28 and TRBJ1-2, with 8 bases matching TRBD1. J lost 7 bases, V lost 6 bases, and 4 bases had no gene match. CDR1 and CDR2 (germline): MDHEN, SYDVKM. The CDR3 contains 12 residues.

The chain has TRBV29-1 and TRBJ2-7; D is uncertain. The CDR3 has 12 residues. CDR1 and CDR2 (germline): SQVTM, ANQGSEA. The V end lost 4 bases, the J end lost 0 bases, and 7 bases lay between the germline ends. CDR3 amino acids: CSVGLRSYEQYF. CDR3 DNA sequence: TGCAGCGTTGGGCTTCGCTCCTACGAGCAGTACTTC.

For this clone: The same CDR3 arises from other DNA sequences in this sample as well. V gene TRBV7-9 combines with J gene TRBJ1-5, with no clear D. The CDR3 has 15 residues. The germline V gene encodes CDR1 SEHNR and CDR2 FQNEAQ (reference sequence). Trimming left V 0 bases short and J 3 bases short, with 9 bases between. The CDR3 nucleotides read TGTGCCAGCAGCTTAGCGGGTAGCGTCAATCAGCCCCAGCATTTT. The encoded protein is CASSLAGSVNQPQHF.

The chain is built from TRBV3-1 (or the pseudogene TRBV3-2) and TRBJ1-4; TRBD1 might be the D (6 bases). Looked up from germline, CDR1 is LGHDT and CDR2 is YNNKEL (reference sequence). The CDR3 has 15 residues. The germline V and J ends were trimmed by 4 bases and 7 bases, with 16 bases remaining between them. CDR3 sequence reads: CASSPLNTRGEKLFF. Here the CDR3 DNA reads TGTGCCAGCAGCCCTTTAAATACCAGGGGTGAAAAACTGTTTTTT.

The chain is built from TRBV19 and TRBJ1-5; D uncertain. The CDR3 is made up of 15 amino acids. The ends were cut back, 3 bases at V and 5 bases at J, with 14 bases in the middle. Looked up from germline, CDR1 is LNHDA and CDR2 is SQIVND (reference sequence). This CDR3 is CASSIGPLGDQPQHF. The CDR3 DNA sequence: TGTGCCAGTAGTATTGGGCCCTTGGGCGATCAGCCCCAGCATTTT.

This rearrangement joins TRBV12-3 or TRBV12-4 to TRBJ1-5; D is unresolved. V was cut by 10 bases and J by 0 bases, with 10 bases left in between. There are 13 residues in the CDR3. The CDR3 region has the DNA TGTGCCACCCAGCGGAATAGCAATCAGCCCCAGCATTTT. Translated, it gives CATQRNSNQPQHF.

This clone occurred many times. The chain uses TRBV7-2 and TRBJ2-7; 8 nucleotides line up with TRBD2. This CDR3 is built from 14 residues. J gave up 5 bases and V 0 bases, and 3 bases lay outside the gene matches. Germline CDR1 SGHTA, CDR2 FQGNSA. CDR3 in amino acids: CASSLAAGANEQYF. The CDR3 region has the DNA TGTGCCAGCAGCTTAGCAGCGGGAGCGAACGAGCAGTACTTC.

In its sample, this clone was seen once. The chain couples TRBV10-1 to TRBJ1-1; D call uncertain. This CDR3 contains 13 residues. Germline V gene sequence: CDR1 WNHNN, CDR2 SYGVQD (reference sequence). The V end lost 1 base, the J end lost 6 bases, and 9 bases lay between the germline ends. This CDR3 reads CASSEYEGAEAFF. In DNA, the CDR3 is TGCGCCAGCAGTGAGTATGAGGGTGCTGAAGCTTTCTTT.

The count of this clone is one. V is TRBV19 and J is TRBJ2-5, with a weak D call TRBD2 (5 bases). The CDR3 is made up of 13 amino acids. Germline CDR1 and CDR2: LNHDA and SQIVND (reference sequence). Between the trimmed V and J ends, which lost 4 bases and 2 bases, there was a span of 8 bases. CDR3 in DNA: TGTGCCAGTAGTAATACTAGACAAGAGACCCAGTACTTC. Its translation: CASSNTRQETQYF.

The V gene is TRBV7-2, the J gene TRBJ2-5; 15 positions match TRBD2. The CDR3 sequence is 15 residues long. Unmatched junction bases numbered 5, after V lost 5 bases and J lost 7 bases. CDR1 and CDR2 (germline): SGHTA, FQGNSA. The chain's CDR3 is CASSPKGLAGGTQYF. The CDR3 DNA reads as TGTGCCAGCAGCCCGAAGGGACTAGCGGGAGGGACCCAGTACTTC. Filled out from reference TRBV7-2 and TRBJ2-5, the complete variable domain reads GAGVSQSPSNKVTEKGKDVELRCDPISGHTALYWYRQSLGQGLEFLIYFQGNSAPDKSGLPSDRFSAERTGGSVSTLTIQRTQQEDSAVYLCASSPKGLAGGTQYFGPGTRLLVL.

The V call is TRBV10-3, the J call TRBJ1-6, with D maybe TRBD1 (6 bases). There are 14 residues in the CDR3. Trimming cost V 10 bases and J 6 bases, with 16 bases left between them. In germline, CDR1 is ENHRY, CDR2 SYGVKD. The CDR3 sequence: CATGDTGSNSPLHF. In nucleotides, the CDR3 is TGTGCCACCGGGGATACAGGGAGTAATTCACCCCTCCACTTT.

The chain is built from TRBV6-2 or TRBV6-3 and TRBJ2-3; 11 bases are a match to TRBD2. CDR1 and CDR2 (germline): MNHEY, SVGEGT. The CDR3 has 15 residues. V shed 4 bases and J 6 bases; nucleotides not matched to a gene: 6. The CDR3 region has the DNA TGTGCCAGCAGTTTAGCGGGAGGGCCTGTGGATACGCAGTATTTT. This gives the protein CASSLAGGPVDTQYF.

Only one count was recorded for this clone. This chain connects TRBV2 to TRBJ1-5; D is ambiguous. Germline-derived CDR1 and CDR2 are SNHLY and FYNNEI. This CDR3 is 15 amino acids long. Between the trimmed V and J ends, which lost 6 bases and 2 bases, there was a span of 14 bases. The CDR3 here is CASSESGGRNQPQHF. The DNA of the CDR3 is TGTGCCAGCAGCGAGTCTGGAGGGCGCAATCAGCCCCAGCATTTT.

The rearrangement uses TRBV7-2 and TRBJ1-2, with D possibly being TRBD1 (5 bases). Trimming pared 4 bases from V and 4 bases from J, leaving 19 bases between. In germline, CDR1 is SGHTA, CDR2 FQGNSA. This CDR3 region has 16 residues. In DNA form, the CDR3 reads TGTGCCAGCAGCTCCGATGGAGTCAGCGGGACCTATGGCTACACCTTC. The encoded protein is CASSSDGVSGTYGYTF.

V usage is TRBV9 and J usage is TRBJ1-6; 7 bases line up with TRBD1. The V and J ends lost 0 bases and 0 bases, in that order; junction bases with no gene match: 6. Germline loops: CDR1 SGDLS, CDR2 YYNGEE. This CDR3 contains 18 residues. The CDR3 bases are TGTGCCAGCAGCGTAGGGGACAGCGCGAGCTCCTATAATTCACCCCTCCACTTT. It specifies CASSVGDSASSYNSPLHF.

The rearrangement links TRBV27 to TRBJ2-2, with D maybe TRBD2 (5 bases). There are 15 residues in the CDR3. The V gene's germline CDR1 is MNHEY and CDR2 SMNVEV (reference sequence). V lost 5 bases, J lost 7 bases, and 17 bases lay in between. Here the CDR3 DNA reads TGTGCCAGCAGTCCCCGGAAGCCAGGAGGCGGGGAGCTGTTTTTT. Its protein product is CASSPRKPGGGELFF.

The CDR3 nucleotides read TGTGCCTGGGATGGAGGGATCAATGAGCAGTTCTTC. It yields the protein CAWDGGINEQFF. V usage is TRBV30 and J usage is TRBJ2-1, with D possibly matching TRBD2 (6 bases). V was pared by 5 bases and J by 6 bases, with 11 bases between. Germline lookup yields CDR1 GTSNPN and CDR2 SVGIG (reference sequence). CDR3 length: 12 amino acids. Filled out from reference TRBV30 and TRBJ2-1, the complete variable domain reads SQTIHQWPATLVQPVGSPLSLECTVEGTSNPNLYWYRQAAGRGLQLLFYSVGIGQISSEVPQNLSASRPQDRQFILSSKKLLLSDSGFYLCAWDGGINEQFFGPGTRLTVL.

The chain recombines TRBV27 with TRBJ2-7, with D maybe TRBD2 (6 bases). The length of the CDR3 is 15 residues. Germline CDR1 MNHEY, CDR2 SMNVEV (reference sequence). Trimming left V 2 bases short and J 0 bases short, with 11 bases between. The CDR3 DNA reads TGTGCCAGCAGTTTAGCGGGACTGGGCTCCTACGAGCAGTACTTC. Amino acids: CASSLAGLGSYEQYF.

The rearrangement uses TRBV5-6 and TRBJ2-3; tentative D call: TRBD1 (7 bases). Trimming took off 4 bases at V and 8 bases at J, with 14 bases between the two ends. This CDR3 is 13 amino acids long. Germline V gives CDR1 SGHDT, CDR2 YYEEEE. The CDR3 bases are TGTGCCAGCAGCCGAAGCCAGGGGGGTACGCAGTATTTT. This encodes CASSRSQGGTQYF.

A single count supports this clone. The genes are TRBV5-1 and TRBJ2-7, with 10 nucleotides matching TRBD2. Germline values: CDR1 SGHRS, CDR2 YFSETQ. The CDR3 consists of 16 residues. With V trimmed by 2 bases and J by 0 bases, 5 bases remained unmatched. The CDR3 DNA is TGCGCCAGCAGCTTAAATAGCGGGAGGAGCTCCTACGAGCAGTACTTC. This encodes CASSLNSGRSSYEQYF.

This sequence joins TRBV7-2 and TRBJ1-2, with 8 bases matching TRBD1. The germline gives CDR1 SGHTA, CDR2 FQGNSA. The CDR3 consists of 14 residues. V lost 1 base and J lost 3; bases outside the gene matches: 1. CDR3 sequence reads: CASSLVQGDYGYTF. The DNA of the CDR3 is TGTGCCAGCAGCTTAGTACAGGGGGACTATGGCTACACCTTC.

The CDR3 region has the DNA TGTGCCAGCACCACAGGGAGCACCGGGGAGCTGTTTTTT. Translation: CASTTGSTGELFF. The chain combines TRBV27 with TRBJ2-2; TRBD1 might be the D (6 bases). The length of the CDR3 is 13 residues. Per germline, CDR1 MNHEY and CDR2 SMNVEV (reference sequence). The V gene lost 7 bases and the J gene lost 4 bases, with 10 bases spanning the gap.